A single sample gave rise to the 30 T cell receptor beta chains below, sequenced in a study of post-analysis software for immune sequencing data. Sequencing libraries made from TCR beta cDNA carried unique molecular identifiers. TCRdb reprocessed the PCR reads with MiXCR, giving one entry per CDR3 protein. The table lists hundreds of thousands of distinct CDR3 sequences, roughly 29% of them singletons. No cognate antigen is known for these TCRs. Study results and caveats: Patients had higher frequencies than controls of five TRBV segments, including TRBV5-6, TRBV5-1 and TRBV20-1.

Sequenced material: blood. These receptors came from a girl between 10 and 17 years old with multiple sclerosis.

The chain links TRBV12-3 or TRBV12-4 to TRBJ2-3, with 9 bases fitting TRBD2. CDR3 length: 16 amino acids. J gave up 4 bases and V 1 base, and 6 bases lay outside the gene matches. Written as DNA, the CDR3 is TGTGCCAGCAGTTTAGGCTCGACTAGCGGAGCAGATACGCAGTATTTT. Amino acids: CASSLGSTSGADTQYF.

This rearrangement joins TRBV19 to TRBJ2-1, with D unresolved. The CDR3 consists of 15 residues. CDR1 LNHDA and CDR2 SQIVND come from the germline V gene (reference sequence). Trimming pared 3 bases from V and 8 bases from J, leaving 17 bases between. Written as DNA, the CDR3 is TGTGCCAGTAGTATTTCCCAGTACCCGGGCGATGAGCAGTTCTTC. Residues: CASSISQYPGDEQFF.

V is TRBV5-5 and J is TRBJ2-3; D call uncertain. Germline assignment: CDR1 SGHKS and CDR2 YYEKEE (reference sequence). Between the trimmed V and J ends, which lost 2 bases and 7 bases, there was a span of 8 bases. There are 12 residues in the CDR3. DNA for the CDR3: TGTGCCAGCAGCTTAAGGGTGCATACGCAGTATTTT. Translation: CASSLRVHTQYF.

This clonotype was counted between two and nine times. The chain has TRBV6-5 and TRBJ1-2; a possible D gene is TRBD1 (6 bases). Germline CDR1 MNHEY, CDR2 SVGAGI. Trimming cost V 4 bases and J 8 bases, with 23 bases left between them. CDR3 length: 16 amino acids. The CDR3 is CASSFLPRGGPGGYTF. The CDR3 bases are TGTGCCAGCAGTTTCCTCCCCCGGGGGGGCCCAGGAGGCTACACCTTC.

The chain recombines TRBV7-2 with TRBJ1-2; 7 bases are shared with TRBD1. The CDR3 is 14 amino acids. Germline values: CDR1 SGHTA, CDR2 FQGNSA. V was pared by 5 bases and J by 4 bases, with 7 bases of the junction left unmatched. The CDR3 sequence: CASSSRGTLYGYTF. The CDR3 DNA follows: TGTGCCAGCAGCAGCAGGGGGACCCTCTATGGCTACACCTTC. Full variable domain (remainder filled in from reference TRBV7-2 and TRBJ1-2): GAGVSQSPSNKVTEKGKDVELRCDPISGHTALYWYRQSLGQGLEFLIYFQGNSAPDKSGLPSDRFSAERTGGSVSTLTIQRTQQEDSAVYLCASSSRGTLYGYTFGSGTRLTVV.

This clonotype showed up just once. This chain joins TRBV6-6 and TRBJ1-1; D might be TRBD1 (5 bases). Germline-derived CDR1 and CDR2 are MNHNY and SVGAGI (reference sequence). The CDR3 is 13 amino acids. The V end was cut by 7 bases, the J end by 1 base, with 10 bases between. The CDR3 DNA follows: TGTGCCAGCAACGTGGGACGGAACACTGAAGCTTTCTTT. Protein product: CASNVGRNTEAFF.

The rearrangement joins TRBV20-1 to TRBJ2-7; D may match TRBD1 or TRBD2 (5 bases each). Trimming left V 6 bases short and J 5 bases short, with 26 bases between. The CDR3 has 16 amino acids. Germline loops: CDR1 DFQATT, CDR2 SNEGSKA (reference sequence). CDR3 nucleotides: TGCAGTGCCTTAATGGTCGCTGGGGGAGATTTCCACGAGCAGTACTTC. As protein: CSALMVAGGDFHEQYF.

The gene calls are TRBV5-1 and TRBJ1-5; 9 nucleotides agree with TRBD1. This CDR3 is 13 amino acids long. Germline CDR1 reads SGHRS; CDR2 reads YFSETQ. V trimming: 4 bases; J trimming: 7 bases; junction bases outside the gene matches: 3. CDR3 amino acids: CASSRTGEQPQHF. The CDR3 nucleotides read TGCGCCAGCAGCCGGACAGGGGAACAGCCCCAGCATTTT.

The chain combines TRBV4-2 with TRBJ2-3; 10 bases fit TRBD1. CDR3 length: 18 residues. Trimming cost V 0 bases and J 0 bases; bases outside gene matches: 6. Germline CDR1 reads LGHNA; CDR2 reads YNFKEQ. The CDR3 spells CASSQEGQGPFSTDTQYF. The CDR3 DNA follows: TGTGCCAGCAGCCAAGAGGGACAGGGGCCCTTTAGCACAGATACGCAGTATTTT.

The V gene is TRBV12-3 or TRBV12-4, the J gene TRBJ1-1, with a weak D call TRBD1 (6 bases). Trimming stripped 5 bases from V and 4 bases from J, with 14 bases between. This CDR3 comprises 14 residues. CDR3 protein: CASSAHEGVTEAFF. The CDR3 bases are TGTGCCAGCAGTGCCCACGAGGGGGTCACTGAAGCTTTCTTT.

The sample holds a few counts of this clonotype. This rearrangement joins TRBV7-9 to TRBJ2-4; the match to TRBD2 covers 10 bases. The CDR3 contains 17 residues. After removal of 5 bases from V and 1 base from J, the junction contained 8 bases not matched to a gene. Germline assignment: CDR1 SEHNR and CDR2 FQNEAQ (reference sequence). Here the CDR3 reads CASSPSLAGLAKNIQYF. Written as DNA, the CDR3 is TGTGCCAGCAGCCCGTCACTAGCGGGGCTGGCCAAAAACATTCAGTACTTC.

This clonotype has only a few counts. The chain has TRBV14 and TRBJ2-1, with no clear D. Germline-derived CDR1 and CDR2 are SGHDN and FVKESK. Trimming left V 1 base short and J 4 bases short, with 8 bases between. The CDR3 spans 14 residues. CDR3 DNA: TGTGCCAGCAGCCAAGCTCGCAGGTACAATGAGCAGTTCTTC. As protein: CASSQARRYNEQFF.

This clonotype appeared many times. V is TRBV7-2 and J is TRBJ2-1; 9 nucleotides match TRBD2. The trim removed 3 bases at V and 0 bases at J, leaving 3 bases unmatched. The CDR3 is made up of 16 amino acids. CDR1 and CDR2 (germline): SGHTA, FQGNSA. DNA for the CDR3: TGTGCCAGCAGCTTGCTTAGCGGGAGCTCCTACAATGAGCAGTTCTTC. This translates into CASSLLSGSSYNEQFF.

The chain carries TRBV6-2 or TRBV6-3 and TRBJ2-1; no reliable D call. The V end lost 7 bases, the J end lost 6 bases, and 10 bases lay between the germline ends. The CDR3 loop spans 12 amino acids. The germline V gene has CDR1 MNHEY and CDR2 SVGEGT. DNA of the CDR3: TGTGCCAGCACCGTGGTAGGCAATGAGCAGTTCTTC. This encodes CASTVVGNEQFF.

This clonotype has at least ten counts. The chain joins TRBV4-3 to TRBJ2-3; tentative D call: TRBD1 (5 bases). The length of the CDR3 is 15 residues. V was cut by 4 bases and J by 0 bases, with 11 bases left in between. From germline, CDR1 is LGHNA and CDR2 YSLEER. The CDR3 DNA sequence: TGCGCCAGCAGCCCAAGACAGACTAGCACAGATACGCAGTATTTT. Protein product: CASSPRQTSTDTQYF.

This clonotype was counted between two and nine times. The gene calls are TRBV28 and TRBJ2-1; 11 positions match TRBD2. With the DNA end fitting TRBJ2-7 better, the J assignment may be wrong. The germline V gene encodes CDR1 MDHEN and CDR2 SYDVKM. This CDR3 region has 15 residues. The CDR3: CASRRLAGGLNEQYF. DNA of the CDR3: TGTGCCAGCAGACGTCTAGCGGGGGGATTGAATGAGCAGTACTTC.

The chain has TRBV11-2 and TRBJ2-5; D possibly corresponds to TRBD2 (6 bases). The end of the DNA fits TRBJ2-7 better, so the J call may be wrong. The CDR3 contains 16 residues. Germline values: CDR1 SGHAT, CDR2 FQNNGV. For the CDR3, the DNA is TGTGCCAGCAGCGAACGACTAGTTCTTTCTGGCTACGAGCAGTACTTC. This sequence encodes CASSERLVLSGYEQYF.

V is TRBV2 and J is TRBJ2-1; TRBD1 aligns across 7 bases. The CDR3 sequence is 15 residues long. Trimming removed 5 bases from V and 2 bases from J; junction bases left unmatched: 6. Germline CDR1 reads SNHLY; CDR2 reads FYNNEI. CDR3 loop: CASSRKTGPYNEQFF. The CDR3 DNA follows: TGTGCCAGCAGTCGAAAGACAGGGCCCTACAATGAGCAGTTCTTC.

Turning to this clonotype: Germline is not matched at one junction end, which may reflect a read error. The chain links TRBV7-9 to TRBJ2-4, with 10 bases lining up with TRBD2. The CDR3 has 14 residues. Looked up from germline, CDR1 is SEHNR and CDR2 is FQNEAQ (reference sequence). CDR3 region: CDSRRLAGRNIQYF. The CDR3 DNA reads TGTGACAGCAGACGACTAGCGGGTCGGAACATTCAGTACTTC.

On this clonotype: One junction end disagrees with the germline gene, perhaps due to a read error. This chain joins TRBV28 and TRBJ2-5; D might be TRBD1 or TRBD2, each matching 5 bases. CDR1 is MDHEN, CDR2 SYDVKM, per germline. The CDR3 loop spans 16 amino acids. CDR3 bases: TGTGCCAGCAGTTTTATCATGGGGACGCCGCAAGAGCCCCAGTACTTC. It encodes CASSFIMGTPQEPQYF.

The CDR3 is CASSLDGELAQYF. CDR3 DNA: TGTGCCAGCAGCTTAGATGGGGAGTTGGCCCAGTACTTC. This chain joins TRBV7-2 and TRBJ2-5, with D tentatively TRBD2 (5 bases). The germline V gene has CDR1 SGHTA and CDR2 FQGNSA. The CDR3 contains 13 residues. V lost 1 base to trimming and J lost 9 bases, with 12 bases between them.

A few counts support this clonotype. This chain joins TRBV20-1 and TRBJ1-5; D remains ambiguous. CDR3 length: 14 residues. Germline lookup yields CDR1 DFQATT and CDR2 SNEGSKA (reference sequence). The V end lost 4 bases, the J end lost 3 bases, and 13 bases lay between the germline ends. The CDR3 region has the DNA TGCAGTGCTATTTCCGGGGTAGCCAATCAGCCCCAGCATTTT. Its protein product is CSAISGVANQPQHF.

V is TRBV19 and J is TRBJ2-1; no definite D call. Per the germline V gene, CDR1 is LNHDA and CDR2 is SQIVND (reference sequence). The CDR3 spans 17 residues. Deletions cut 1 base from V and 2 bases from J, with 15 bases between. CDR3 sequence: CASSIGRLRSTYNEQFF. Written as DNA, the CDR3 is TGTGCCAGTAGTATAGGTAGACTCCGAAGTACCTACAATGAGCAGTTCTTC. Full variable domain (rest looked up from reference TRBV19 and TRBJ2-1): DGGITQSPKYLFRKEGQNVTLSCEQNLNHDAMYWYRQDPGQGLRLIYYSQIVNDFQKGDIAEGYSVSREKKESFPLTVTSAQKNPTAFYLCASSIGRLRSTYNEQFFGPGTRLTVL.

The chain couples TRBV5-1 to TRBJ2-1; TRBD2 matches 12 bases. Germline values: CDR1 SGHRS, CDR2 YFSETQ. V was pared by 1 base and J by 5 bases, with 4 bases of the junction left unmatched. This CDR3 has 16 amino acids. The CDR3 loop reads CASSLLTSGSDNEQFF. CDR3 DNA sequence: TGCGCCAGCAGCTTGTTGACTAGCGGGAGTGACAATGAGCAGTTCTTC. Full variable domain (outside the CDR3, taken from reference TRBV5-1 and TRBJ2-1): KAGVTQTPRYLIKTRGQQVTLSCSPISGHRSVSWYQQTPGQGLQFLFEYFSETQRNKGNFPGRFSGRQFSNSRSEMNVSTLELGDSALYLCASSLLTSGSDNEQFFGPGTRLTVL.

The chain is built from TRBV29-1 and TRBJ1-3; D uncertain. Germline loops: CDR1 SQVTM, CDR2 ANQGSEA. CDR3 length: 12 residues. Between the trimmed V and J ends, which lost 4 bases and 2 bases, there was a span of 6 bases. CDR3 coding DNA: TGCAGCGTTGCCGATACTGGAAACACCATATATTTT. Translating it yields CSVADTGNTIYF.

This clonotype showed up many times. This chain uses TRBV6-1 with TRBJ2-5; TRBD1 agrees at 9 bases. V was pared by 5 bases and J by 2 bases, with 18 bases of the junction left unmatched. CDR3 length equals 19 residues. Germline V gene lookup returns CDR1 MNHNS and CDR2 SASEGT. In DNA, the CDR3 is TGTGCCAGCAGTCAAACCACCCGGTCAGGACAGGGGCTACAAGAGACCCAGTACTTC. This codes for CASSQTTRSGQGLQETQYF.

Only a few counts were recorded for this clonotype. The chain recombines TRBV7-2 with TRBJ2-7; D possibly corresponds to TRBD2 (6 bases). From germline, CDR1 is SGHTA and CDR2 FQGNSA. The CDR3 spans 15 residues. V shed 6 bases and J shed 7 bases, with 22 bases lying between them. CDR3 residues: CASRRTAVGSGEQYF. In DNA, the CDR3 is TGTGCCAGCAGGAGGACCGCGGTCGGGAGTGGGGAGCAGTACTTC.

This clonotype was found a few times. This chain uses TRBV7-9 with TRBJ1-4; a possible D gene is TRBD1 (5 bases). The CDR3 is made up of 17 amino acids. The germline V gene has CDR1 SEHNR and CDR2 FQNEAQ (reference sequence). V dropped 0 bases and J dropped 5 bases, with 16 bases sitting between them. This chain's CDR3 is CASSLARSTRANEKLFF. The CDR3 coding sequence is TGTGCCAGCAGCTTAGCGCGTTCTACCAGGGCGAATGAAAAACTGTTTTTT.

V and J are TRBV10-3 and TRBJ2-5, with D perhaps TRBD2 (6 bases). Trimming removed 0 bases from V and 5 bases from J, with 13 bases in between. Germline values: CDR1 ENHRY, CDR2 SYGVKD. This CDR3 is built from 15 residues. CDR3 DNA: TGTGCCATCAGTGAGTCCACAGCGGGTGATGAGACCCAGTACTTC. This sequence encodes CAISESTAGDETQYF.

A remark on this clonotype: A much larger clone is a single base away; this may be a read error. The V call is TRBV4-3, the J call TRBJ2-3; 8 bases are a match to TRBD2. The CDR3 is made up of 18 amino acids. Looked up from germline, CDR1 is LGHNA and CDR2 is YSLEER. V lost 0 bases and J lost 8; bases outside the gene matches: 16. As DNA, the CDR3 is TGCGCCAGCAGCCAAGATGGGGCGGGAGGAACCGGGGCGGGTACGCAGTATTTT. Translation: CASSQDGAGGTGAGTQYF.